What follows describes a single TCR beta chain. The antigen is unknown. The CDR3 contains 15 residues. Looked up from germline, CDR1 is SGHRS and CDR2 is YFSETQ. J gave up 8 bases and V 5 bases, and 14 bases lay outside the gene matches. Libraries were prepared by immunoSEQ multiplex PCR; TCRdb keeps only in-frame clonotypes and omits some of them. The table records tens of thousands of clones, around 80% of them present only once. This record belongs to a study of T cell responses to AZD1222 COVID-19 vaccine. Points from the study as a whole: After the peak T cell response, and only then, were repertoires sampled. Unmutated variant regions are reportedly targeted by nearly half of spike-specific TCRs. Across the whole spike, CD4 TCRs peaked at regions 160-218 and 743-854.

Both about-4-week and about-12-week second-dose recipients were combined. This chain connects TRBV5-1 to TRBJ1-2; TRBD1 aligns across 8 bases. Sequencing was performed on peripheral blood, taken 28 days after the second AZD1222 dose. The receptor was isolated from an adult who received the AZD1222 COVID-19 vaccine. CDR3 nucleotide sequence: TGCGCCAGCAGTCAGCTCCCCCGGACAGGGCTCGGCTACACCTTC. This codes for CASSQLPRTGLGYTF.